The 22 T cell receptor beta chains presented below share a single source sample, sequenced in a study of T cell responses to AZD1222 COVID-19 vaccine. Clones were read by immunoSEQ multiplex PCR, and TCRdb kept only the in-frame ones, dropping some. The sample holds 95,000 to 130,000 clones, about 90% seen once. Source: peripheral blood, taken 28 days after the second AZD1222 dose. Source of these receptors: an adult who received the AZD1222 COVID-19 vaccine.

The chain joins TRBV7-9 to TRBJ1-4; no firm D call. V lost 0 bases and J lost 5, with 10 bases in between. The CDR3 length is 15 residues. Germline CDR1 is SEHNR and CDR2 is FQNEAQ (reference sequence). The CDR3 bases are TGTGCCAGCAGCTTAGCTGCAGGCTCGAATGAAAAACTGTTTTTT. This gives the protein CASSLAAGSNEKLFF. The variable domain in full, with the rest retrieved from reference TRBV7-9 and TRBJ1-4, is DTGVSQNPRHKITKRGQNVTFRCDPISEHNRLYWYRQTLGQGPEFLTYFQNEAQLEKSRLLSDRFSAERPKGSFSTLEIQRTEQGDSAMYLCASSLAAGSNEKLFFGSGTQLSVL.

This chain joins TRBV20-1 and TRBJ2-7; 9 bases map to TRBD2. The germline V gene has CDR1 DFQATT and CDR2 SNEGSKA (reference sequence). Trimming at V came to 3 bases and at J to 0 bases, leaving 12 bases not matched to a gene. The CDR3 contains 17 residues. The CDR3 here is CSASGLAGHESSYEQYF. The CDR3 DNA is TGCAGTGCTAGTGGGCTAGCGGGGCACGAAAGCTCCTACGAGCAGTACTTC.

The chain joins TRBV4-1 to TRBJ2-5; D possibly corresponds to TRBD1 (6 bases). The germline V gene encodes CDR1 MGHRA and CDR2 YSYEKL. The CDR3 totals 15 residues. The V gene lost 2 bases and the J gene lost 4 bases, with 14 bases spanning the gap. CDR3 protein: CASSQRPDRIETQYF. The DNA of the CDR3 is TGCGCCAGCAGCCAACGACCCGACAGGATAGAGACCCAGTACTTC.

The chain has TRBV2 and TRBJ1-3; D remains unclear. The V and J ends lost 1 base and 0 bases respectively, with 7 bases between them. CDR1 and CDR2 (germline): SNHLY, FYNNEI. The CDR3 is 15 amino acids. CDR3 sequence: CASSEGVASGNTIYF. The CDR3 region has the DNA TGTGCCAGCAGTGAAGGGGTAGCCTCTGGAAACACCATATATTTT. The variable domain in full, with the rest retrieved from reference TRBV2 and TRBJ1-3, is EPEVTQTPSHQVTQMGQEVILRCVPISNHLYFYWYRQILGQKVEFLVSFYNNEISEKSEIFDDQFSVERPDGSNFTLKIRSTKLEDSAMYFCASSEGVASGNTIYFGEGSWLTVV.

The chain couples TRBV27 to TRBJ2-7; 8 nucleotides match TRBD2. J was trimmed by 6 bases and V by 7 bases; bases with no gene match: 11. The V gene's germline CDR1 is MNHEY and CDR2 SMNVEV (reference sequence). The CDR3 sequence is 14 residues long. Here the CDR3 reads CASNPLSGSGEQYF. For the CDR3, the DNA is TGTGCCAGCAACCCCCTCAGCGGGAGTGGCGAGCAGTACTTC.

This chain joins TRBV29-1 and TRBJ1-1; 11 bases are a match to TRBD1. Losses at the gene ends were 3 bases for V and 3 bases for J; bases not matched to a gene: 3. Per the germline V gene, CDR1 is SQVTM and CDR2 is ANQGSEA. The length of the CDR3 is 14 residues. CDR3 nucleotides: TGCAGCGTTGAGGGGGACAGGGGGGACACTGAAGCTTTCTTT. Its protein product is CSVEGDRGDTEAFF.

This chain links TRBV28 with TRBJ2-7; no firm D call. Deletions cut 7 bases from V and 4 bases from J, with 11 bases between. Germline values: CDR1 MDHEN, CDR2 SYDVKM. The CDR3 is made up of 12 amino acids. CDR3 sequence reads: CASNVYGYEQYF. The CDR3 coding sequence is TGTGCCAGCAATGTTTACGGGTACGAGCAGTACTTC.

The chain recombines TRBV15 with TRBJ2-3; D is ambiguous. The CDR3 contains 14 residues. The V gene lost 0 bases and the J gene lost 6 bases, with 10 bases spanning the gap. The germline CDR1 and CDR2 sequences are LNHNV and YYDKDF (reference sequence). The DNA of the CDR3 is TGTGCCACCAGCAGAGATTCCGGAGCGGATACGCAGTATTTT. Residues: CATSRDSGADTQYF.

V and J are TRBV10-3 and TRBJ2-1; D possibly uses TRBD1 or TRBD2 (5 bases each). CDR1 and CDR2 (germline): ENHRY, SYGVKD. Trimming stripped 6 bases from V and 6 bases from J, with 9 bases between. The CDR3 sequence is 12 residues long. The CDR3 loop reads CAISNGGNEQFF. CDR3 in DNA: TGTGCCATCAGCAATGGGGGCAATGAGCAGTTCTTC.

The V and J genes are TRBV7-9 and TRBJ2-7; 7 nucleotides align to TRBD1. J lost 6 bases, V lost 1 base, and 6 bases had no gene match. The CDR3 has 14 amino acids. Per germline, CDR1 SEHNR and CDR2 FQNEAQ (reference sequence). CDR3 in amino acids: CASSLGTGTGEQYF. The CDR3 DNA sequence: TGTGCCAGCAGCTTAGGGACAGGCACGGGCGAGCAGTACTTC.

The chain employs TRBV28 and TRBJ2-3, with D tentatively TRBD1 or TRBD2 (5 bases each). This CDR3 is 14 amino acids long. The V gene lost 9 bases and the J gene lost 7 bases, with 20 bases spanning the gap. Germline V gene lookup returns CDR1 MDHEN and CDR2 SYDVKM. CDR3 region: CASKPGTTGNTQYF. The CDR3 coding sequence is TGTGCCAGTAAACCCGGGACGACGGGGAATACGCAGTATTTT.

The CDR3 spells CASSGTSGRVNEQFF. CDR3 sequence (DNA): TGTGCCAGCAGCGGAACTAGCGGGAGGGTGAATGAGCAGTTCTTC. This chain joins TRBV9 and TRBJ2-1; 13 nucleotides match TRBD2. CDR3 length: 15 residues. Per the germline V gene, CDR1 is SGDLS and CDR2 is YYNGEE. V trimming: 3 bases; J trimming: 7 bases; junction bases outside the gene matches: 4.

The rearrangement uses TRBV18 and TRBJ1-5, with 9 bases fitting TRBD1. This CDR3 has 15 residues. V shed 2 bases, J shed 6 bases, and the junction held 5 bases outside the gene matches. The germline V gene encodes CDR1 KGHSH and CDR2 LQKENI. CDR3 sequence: CASSPGTGTSQPQHF. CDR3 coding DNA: TGTGCCAGCTCACCAGGGACAGGGACCTCTCAGCCCCAGCATTTT.

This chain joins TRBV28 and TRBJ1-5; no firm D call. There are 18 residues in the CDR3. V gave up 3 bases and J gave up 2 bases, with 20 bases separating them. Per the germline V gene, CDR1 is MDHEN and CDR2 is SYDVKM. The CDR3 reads CASSFLSRSPWGNQPQHF. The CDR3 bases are TGTGCCAGCAGTTTTTTGTCTCGTAGTCCTTGGGGCAATCAGCCCCAGCATTTT.

The chain's CDR3 is CASTPKAGTPNTGELFF. For the CDR3, the DNA is TGTGCCAGCACCCCAAAAGCCGGGACACCTAACACCGGGGAGCTGTTTTTT. This rearrangement joins TRBV7-6 to TRBJ2-2; D may be TRBD1 (6 bases). With 7 bases removed from V and 2 bases from J, the gap between germline ends came to 20 bases. There are 17 residues in the CDR3. Looked up from germline, CDR1 is SGHVS and CDR2 is FNYEAQ. Supplemented by reference TRBV7-6 and TRBJ2-2, the full variable domain reads GAGVSQSPRYKVTKRGQDVALRCDPISGHVSLYWYRQALGQGPEFLTYFNYEAQQDKSGLPNDRFSAERPEGSISTLTIQRTEQRDSAMYRCASTPKAGTPNTGELFFGEGSRLTVL.

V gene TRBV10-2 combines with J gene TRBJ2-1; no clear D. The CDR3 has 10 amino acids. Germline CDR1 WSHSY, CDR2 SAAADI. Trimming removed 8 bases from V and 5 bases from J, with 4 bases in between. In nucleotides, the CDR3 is TGCGCCAGCCTCCACAATGAGCAGTTCTTC. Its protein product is CASLHNEQFF.

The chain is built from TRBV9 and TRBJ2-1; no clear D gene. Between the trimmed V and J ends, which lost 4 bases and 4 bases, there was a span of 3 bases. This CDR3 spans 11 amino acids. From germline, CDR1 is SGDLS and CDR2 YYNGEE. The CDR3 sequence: CASSLYNEQFF. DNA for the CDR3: TGTGCCAGCAGCCTATACAATGAGCAGTTCTTC.

The chain's CDR3 is CASRFRAASYEQYF. The CDR3 nucleotides are TGTGCCAGCAGATTCAGGGCCGCCTCCTACGAGCAGTACTTC. The chain combines TRBV27 with TRBJ2-7; perhaps TRBD1 as D (5 bases). Per the germline V gene, CDR1 is MNHEY and CDR2 is SMNVEV (reference sequence). V dropped 6 bases and J dropped 0 bases, with 12 bases sitting between them. The CDR3 totals 14 residues.

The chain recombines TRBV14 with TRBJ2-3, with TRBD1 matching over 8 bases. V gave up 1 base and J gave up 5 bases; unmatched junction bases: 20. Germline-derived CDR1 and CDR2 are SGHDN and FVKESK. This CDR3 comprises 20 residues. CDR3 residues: CASSQVPSNRGSRTKDTQYF. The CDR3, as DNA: TGTGCCAGCAGCCAAGTCCCATCCAACAGGGGGAGCCGCACTAAAGATACGCAGTATTTT.

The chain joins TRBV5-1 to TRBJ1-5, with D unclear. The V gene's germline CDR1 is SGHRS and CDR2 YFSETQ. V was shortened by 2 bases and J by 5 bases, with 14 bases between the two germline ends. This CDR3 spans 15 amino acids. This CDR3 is CASSFDSRADQPQHF. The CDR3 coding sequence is TGCGCCAGCAGCTTTGATTCCCGGGCCGATCAGCCCCAGCATTTT.

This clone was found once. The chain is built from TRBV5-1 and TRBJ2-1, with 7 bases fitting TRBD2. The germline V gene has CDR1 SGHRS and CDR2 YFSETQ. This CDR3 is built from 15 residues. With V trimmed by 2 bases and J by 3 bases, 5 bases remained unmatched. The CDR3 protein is CASSLGLAVYNEQFF. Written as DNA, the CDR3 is TGCGCCAGCAGCTTAGGGCTAGCGGTCTACAATGAGCAGTTCTTC.

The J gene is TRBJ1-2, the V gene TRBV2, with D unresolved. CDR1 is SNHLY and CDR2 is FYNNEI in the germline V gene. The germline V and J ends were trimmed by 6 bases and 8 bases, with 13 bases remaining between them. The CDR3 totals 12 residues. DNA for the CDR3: TGTGCCAGCAGCGACCCTGTAAGGGGCTACACCTTC. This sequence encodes CASSDPVRGYTF.